This T cell receptor beta chain stems from a study of T-cell memory formation after mild COVID-19. On the study more broadly: TCR clusters were largely donor specific. Broader study findings: Clones shrinking from day 15 to 85 showed even CD4/CD8 mixes; later expanders tilted CD4+. Shrinking CD4+ clones resided mostly in CM and EM, and CD8+ ones in EMRA.

This clonotype was recorded a few times. The antigen remains unidentified. TCRdb ran MiXCR on the 5' RACE reads and lists one entry per CDR3 protein. This table has about 350,000 distinct CDR3 sequences, roughly 13% appearing once. Looked up from germline, CDR1 is SGHTA and CDR2 is FQGNSA. Trimming removed 1 base at V and 0 bases at J, with 12 bases between. The CDR3 sequence is 16 residues long. The chain couples TRBV7-2 to TRBJ1-2; D is unclear. Sequencing used PBMCs or a T cell subset sorted from them (not recorded which). The source of this sequence is a young man who had mild COVID-19 (a few samples of this study predate the infection). Cell type and time point are not known. DNA of the CDR3: TGTGCCAGCAGCTTAGGCAGCCTACGAGCTAACTATGGCTACACCTTC. It translates to CASSLGSLRANYGYTF.